The sequence of this T cell receptor beta chain was determined in a study of CXCR3-negative and CXCR3-positive naive CD8 T cells. The CDR3 loop spans 13 amino acids. CDR1 and CDR2 from the germline V gene are SQVTM and ANQGSEA. Concerning this clonotype itself: Its antigen is not identified.

Whole-study results and caveats: Memory CD8+ T cell repertoires were far less diverse than both naive subsets.

UMI labels and 5' RACE were used to prepare the TRB cDNA libraries. TCRdb re-called the 5' RACE reads and catalogs CDR3 proteins one per entry, DNA excluded. Its table records tens of thousands of distinct CDR3 sequences. The TCR sequence derives from a human donor in good health. Some clones in this sample may be carry-over from other donors' samples. The sample comprised naive CXCR3- CD8+ T cells from blood. This sample's subset: CD45RO-CCR7+CD27+CD95- naive CD8+ T cells lacking CXCR3 (TNR3-). V and J are TRBV29-1 and TRBJ2-7. The CDR3 sequence: CSVEEGTSYEQYF.